Following are 9 T cell receptor beta chains from one sample sequenced in a study of cytomegalovirus exposure and HLA in healthy donors. Sequencing was performed with immunoSEQ multiplex PCR; in TCRdb, only in-frame clones are kept and a portion is missing. The sample holds 150,000 to 170,000 clones, 86% seen once. Material for sequencing was PBMCs. These receptors were taken from a human donor in good health.

J is TRBJ1-3 and V is TRBV6-1; D call uncertain. There are 14 residues in the CDR3. Germline loops: CDR1 MNHNS, CDR2 SASEGT. The V end was cut by 5 bases, the J end by 0 bases, with 8 bases between. Here the CDR3 reads CASSNTRSGNTIYF. The CDR3 region has the DNA TGTGCCAGCAGTAACACCCGCTCTGGAAACACCATATATTTT.

This chain connects TRBV7-9 to TRBJ2-1; 8 bases map to TRBD1. The CDR3 contains 15 residues. Germline CDR1 is SEHNR and CDR2 is FQNEAQ (reference sequence). V shed 5 bases, J shed 9 bases, and the junction held 12 bases outside the gene matches. The CDR3 DNA is TGTGCCAGCAGCGGCCGGCAGGGGGCGCGGGGTGAGCAGTTCTTC. This codes for CASSGRQGARGEQFF. Full variable domain (missing parts from reference TRBV7-9 and TRBJ2-1): DTGVSQNPRHKITKRGQNVTFRCDPISEHNRLYWYRQTLGQGPEFLTYFQNEAQLEKSRLLSDRFSAERPKGSFSTLEIQRTEQGDSAMYLCASSGRQGARGEQFFGPGTRLTVL.

The chain joins TRBV19 to TRBJ2-2; D not certain. The CDR3 loop spans 12 amino acids. Trimming left V 2 bases short and J 6 bases short, with 4 bases between. Germline V lookup: CDR1 LNHDA, CDR2 SQIVND (reference sequence). As DNA, the CDR3 is TGTGCCAGTAGTATATATCCCGGGGAGCTGTTTTTT. This sequence encodes CASSIYPGELFF.

The rearrangement uses TRBV6-1 and TRBJ2-7; 8 positions agree with TRBD1. CDR1 and CDR2 (germline): MNHNS, SASEGT. V gave up 7 bases and J gave up 6 bases; unmatched junction bases: 11. The CDR3 is made up of 14 amino acids. CDR3: CASINGQGPSEQYF. The CDR3 coding sequence is TGTGCCAGCATTAACGGACAGGGCCCCTCCGAGCAGTACTTC.

This chain links TRBV29-1 with TRBJ2-7; TRBD1 matches at 10 bases. CDR3 length: 14 amino acids. Germline CDR1 SQVTM, CDR2 ANQGSEA. The V gene end was trimmed by 0 bases and the J gene end by 7 bases; junction bases not matched to a gene: 6. The CDR3 here is CSVEERQGAREQYF. The CDR3 DNA reads TGCAGCGTTGAAGAAAGACAGGGGGCAAGGGAGCAGTACTTC.

V and J are TRBV28 and TRBJ2-1, with 8 bases lining up with TRBD2. The CDR3 runs 15 residues. Trimming at V came to 5 bases and at J to 1 base, leaving 4 bases not matched to a gene. Germline V gene lookup returns CDR1 MDHEN and CDR2 SYDVKM. CDR3 sequence (DNA): TGTGCCAGCAGTCCGGGGGGGCATTCCTACAATGAGCAGTTCTTC. It codes for CASSPGGHSYNEQFF.

J is TRBJ1-2 and V is TRBV29-1; no definite D call. The CDR3 runs 14 residues. V gave up 4 bases and J gave up 0 bases, with 12 bases separating them. Germline V gene lookup returns CDR1 SQVTM and CDR2 ANQGSEA. Here the CDR3 reads CSVVGRGANYGYTF. DNA of the CDR3: TGCAGCGTTGTAGGGCGGGGAGCTAACTATGGCTACACCTTC. Based on the CDR3 plus reference TRBV29-1 and TRBJ1-2, the full variable domain is SAVISQKPSRDICQRGTSLTIQCQVDSQVTMMFWYRQQPGQSLTLIATANQGSEATYESGFVIDKFPISRPNLTFSTLTVSNMSPEDSSIYLCSVVGRGANYGYTFGSGTRLTVV.

The CDR3 DNA reads TGTGCCAGCAGTTACGGGGCAGGGAGGCGCGAGCAGTACTTC. This codes for CASSYGAGRREQYF. V usage is TRBV6-5 and J usage is TRBJ2-7; D may be TRBD2 (6 bases). CDR1 is MNHEY, CDR2 SVGAGI, per germline. This CDR3 spans 14 amino acids. The germline V and J ends were trimmed by 2 bases and 6 bases, with 14 bases remaining between them.

V and J are TRBV7-9 and TRBJ2-2, with 9 bases matching TRBD2. The CDR3 has 17 amino acids. The germline CDR1 and CDR2 sequences are SEHNR and FQNEAQ (reference sequence). Trimming took 8 bases from V and 5 from J; bases not matched to a gene: 15. The CDR3 sequence is CASSWEGRTSETGELFF. CDR3 DNA sequence: TGTGCCAGCTCCTGGGAGGGTCGGACTAGCGAAACCGGGGAGCTGTTTTTT.